This T cell receptor beta chain originates from a study of PD-1 blockade in classical Hodgkin lymphoma. Findings and limits, study-wide: Patients excluded were those beginning nivolumab under 1 year after ASCT.

Concerning this clone: Its antigen is still unknown.

Sequencing was performed with immunoSEQ multiplex PCR; in TCRdb, only in-frame clones are kept and a portion is missing. This table has fewer than 45,000 clones, approximately 80% appearing once. Relapses following autologous stem cell transplantation were seen in all patients, with brentuximab vedotin exposure varying. Patients reached a best response of complete response, partial response or progressive disease. Germline V gives CDR1 GTSNPN, CDR2 SVGIG (reference sequence). Trimming cost V 3 bases and J 0 bases, with 9 bases left between them. The CDR3 is made up of 14 amino acids. The specimen comprised peripheral blood mononuclear cells (PBMCs), sampled at baseline. The gene calls are TRBV30 and TRBJ1-3, with unresolved D. The sequence derives from a human donor with classical Hodgkin lymphoma. This CDR3 reads CAWRGRASGNTIYF. CDR3 bases: TGTGCCTGGAGGGGCAGAGCCTCTGGAAACACCATATATTTT.